This is a list of T cell receptor beta chains from one sample in a study of cytomegalovirus exposure and HLA in healthy donors. Data came from immunoSEQ multiplex PCR; TCRdb stores just in-frame clones and leaves some out. The sample lists about 64,000 clones; approximately 70% were seen once. The material sequenced was PBMCs. The receptors were gathered from a male donor in good health and CMV-seropositive. The CDR3 runs from the conserved cysteine through the conserved F or W. Fields, in order: clone size, V gene, D gene, J gene, CDR3 DNA, CDR3 protein. D genes are given only for firm matches. Clone sizes are given selectively: once, few, many, or a class where the clone is expanded.

NA,TRBV19,TRBD1,TRBJ1-1,TGTGCCAGTAGCCCTCTAGGGGGGACAGGGATGAACACTGAAGCTTTCTTT,CASSPLGGTGMNTEAFF
NA,TRBV11-2,TRBD1,TRBJ1-2,TGTGCCAGCAGCTTATCGACAGGGTCTAACTATGGCTACACCTTC,CASSLSTGSNYGYTF
NA,TRBV6-1,NA,TRBJ1-1,TGTGCCAGCAGTGAACCCGGCCGGGGGGGTAGAACTGAAGCTTTCTTT,CASSEPGRGGRTEAFF
NA,TRBV19,NA,TRBJ2-7,TGTGCCAGTAGTGATAGCGGAGCCCCATCCTACGAGCAGTACTTC,CASSDSGAPSYEQYF
NA,TRBV6-1,NA,TRBJ2-3,TGTGCCAGCAGTGAATACTTCACAGATACGCAGTATTTT,CASSEYFTDTQYF
NA,TRBV19,NA,TRBJ2-1,TGTGCCAGTAGGAAGACAGACAATGAGCAGTTCTTC,CASRKTDNEQFF
few,TRBV4-1,NA,TRBJ2-5,TGCGCCAGCAGCCATTGGCCCCTAGCAGAAGAGACCCAGTACTTC,CASSHWPLAEETQYF
NA,TRBV9,TRBD1,TRBJ2-6,TGTGCCAGCAGCGTAGGGACAGGCAGCTCTGGGGCCAACGTCCTGACTTTC,CASSVGTGSSGANVLTF
NA,TRBV11-2,NA,TRBJ1-2,TGTGCCAGCAGCCCCTGGCAAGCCGACTACTATGGCTACACCTTC,CASSPWQADYYGYTF
NA,TRBV9,NA,TRBJ1-3,TGTGCCAGCAGCCCACCGGGACACAGCTCTGGAAACACCATATATTTT,CASSPPGHSSGNTIYF
NA,TRBV7-9,TRBD2,TRBJ2-7,TGTGCCAGCAGCTCCGGTACTAGCGGGAGGGCCTACGAGCAGTACTTC,CASSSGTSGRAYEQYF
NA,TRBV12-5,NA,TRBJ2-2,TGTGCTAGTGGTTTGGTGTTAGACGGCGGCGGGGAGCTGTTTTTT,CASGLVLDGGGELFF
NA,TRBV29-1,NA,TRBJ2-7,TGCAGCGTTGTTACAGGCACCTACGAGCAGTACTTC,CSVVTGTYEQYF
NA,TRBV4-1,NA,TRBJ1-5,TGCGCCAGCAGTCGGGTCAGTAGCAATCAGCCCCAGCATTTT,CASSRVSSNQPQHF
few,TRBV11-2,NA,TRBJ2-1,TGTGCCAGCAGCCCAGAGACTAGTACTTACAATGAGCAGTTCTTC,CASSPETSTYNEQFF
NA,TRBV19,TRBD1,TRBJ1-1,TGTGCCAGTAGCGGACAGGGCCGAGTGAACACTGAAGCTTTCTTT,CASSGQGRVNTEAFF
few,TRBV6-5,TRBD1,TRBJ1-1,TGTGCCAGCAGTACGTGGGACAGCAACACTGAAGCTTTCTTT,CASSTWDSNTEAFF
NA,TRBV11-1,NA,TRBJ1-1,TGTGCCAGCAGCGCACCGGGACAAGTGAACACTGAAGCTTTCTTT,CASSAPGQVNTEAFF
NA,TRBV30,NA,TRBJ1-3,TGTGCCTGGAGTGGACAGTTGGTGGGAAACACCATATATTTT,CAWSGQLVGNTIYF
NA,TRBV5-1,TRBD1,TRBJ2-7,TGCGCCAGCAGCTTCGGGACAGGGGCCCGCGAGCAGTACTTC,CASSFGTGAREQYF
NA,TRBV19,TRBD1,TRBJ2-1,TGTGCCAGCTCCTCCGGGACAGGCACGTCGGGTTCCTCCTACAATGAGCAGTTCTTC,CASSSGTGTSGSSYNEQFF
once,TRBV19,NA,TRBJ1-2,TGTGCCAGTCAACAGGGACGCGGCTACACCTTC,CASQQGRGYTF
NA,TRBV28,TRBD1,TRBJ1-5,TGTGCCAGCAATCCATCCGGGACAGGGAGTCAGCCCCAGCATTTT,CASNPSGTGSQPQHF
NA,TRBV7-3,TRBD2,TRBJ2-1,TGTGCCAGCAGCTTAGCGCTAGCGGGATTAAATGAGCAGTTCTTC,CASSLALAGLNEQFF
NA,TRBV5-1,TRBD1,TRBJ2-1,TGCGCCAGCAGCTTAGTACAGGGGGAGCAGTTCTTC,CASSLVQGEQFF
NA,TRBV4-3,TRBD1,TRBJ2-3,TGCGCCAGCAGCCAAGGGGACAGGCTAGAAACAGATACGCAGTATTTT,CASSQGDRLETDTQYF
NA,TRBV15,NA,TRBJ1-2,TGTGCCACCAGCAGAATTCAGGGAATCGATGGCTACACCTTC,CATSRIQGIDGYTF
NA,TRBV6-1,TRBD2,TRBJ2-7,TGTGCCAGCAGGGAGGGACTAGCGGGGCTCTACGAGCAGTACTTC,CASREGLAGLYEQYF
NA,TRBV30,TRBD1,TRBJ1-5,TGTGCCTGGGACAGGGGCAGCAATCAGCCCCAGCATTTT,CAWDRGSNQPQHF
NA,TRBV30,TRBD1,TRBJ2-2,TGTGCCTGGAGAGGACAGGGTTATGGTCCCGGGGAGCTGTTTTTT,CAWRGQGYGPGELFF
NA,TRBV10-2,TRBD2,TRBJ2-5,TGCGCCAGCAGTGGCGGGACTAGCGGGAGTTCCCAAGAGACCCAGTACTTC,CASSGGTSGSSQETQYF